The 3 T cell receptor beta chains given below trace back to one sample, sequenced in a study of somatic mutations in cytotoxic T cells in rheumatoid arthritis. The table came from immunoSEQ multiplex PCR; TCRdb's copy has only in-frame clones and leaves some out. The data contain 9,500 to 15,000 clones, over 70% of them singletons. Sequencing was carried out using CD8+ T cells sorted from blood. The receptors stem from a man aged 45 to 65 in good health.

The CDR3 loop reads CASSETSLHTDTQYF. The CDR3 coding sequence is TGTGCCAGCAGCGAGACTAGCTTACACACAGATACGCAGTATTTT. This sequence joins TRBV27 and TRBJ2-3; the match to TRBD2 covers 7 bases. CDR1 is MNHEY and CDR2 is SMNVEV in the germline V gene (reference sequence). The V gene end was trimmed by 6 bases and the J gene end by 2 bases; junction bases not matched to a gene: 8. The CDR3 runs 15 residues.

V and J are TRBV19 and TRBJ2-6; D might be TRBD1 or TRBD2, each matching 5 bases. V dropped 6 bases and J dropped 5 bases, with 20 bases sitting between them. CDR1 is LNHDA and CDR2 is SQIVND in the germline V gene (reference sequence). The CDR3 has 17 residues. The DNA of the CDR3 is TGTGCCAGTAGGGACACCGGGACCGCTCGGAGGGCCAACGTCCTGACTTTC. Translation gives CASRDTGTARRANVLTF.

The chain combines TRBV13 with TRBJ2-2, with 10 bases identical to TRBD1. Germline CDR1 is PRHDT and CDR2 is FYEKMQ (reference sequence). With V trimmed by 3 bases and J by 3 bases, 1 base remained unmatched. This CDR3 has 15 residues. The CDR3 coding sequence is TGTGCCAGCAGCTTGACAGGGGGCGACACCGGGGAGCTGTTTTTT. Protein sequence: CASSLTGGDTGELFF.